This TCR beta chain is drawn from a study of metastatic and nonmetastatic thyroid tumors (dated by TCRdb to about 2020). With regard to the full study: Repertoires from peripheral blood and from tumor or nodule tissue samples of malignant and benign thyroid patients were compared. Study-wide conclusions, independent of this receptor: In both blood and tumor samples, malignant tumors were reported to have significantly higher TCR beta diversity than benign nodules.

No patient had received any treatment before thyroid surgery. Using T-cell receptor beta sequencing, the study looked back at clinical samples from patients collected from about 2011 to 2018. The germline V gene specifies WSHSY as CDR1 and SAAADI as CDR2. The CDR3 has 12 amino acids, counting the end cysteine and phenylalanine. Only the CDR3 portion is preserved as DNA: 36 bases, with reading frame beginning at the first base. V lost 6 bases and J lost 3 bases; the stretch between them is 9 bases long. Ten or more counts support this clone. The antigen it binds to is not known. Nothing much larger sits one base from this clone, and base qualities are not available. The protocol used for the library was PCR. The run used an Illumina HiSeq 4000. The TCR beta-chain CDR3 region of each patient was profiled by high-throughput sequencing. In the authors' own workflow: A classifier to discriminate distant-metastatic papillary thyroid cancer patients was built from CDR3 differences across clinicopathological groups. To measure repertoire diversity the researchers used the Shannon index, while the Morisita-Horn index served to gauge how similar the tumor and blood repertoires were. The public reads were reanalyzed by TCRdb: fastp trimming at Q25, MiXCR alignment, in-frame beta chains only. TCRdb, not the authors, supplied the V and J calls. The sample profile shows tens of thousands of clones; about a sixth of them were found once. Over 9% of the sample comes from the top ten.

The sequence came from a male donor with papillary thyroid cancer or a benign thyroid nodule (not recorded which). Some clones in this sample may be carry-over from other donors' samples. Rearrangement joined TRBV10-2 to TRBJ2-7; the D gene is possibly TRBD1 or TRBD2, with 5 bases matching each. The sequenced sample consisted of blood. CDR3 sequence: CASRTEGYEQYF. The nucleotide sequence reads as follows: TGCGCCAGCAGGACAGAGGGCTACGAGCAGTACTTC.